This TCR beta chain was sequenced for a study of patients and donors after allogeneic stem cell transplantation. TCRdb ran MiXCR on the RT-PCR reads and lists one entry per CDR3 protein. The table records under 170,000 distinct CDR3 sequences, about two fifths of them present only once. The CDR3 covers 13 residues. V was shortened by 0 bases and J by 8 bases, with 10 bases between the two germline ends. Germline CDR1 and CDR2: MGHRA and YSYEKL. This chain connects TRBV4-1 to TRBJ1-2; D is perhaps TRBD1 (5 bases). Sequenced sample: blood, either unsorted or a sorted T cell fraction (not recorded which). This sequence originates from a human donor who was either an allogeneic HSCT recipient or a stem cell or donor lymphocyte infusion donor (not recorded which). It is not recorded whose cells these are; they may come from a transplant donor. CDR3 bases: TGCGCCAGCAGCCAAGATCAGGGTGGGGGCTACACCTTC. Protein product: CASSQDQGGGYTF.